The 10 T cell receptor beta chains listed next were all sequenced from one sample in a study of blood T cells in healthy people across ages. A second 7 to 11 cycle PCR used barcoded and J-beta primers. TCRdb independently ran MiXCR on the 5' RACE reads; one entry per CDR3 protein. The sample records hundreds of thousands of distinct CDR3 sequences, roughly 44% being singletons. The sequencing input was blood. The receptors originated from a woman in her fifties or sixties in good health.

In its sample, this clonotype was seen once. The rearrangement links TRBV6-1 to TRBJ1-1; D unclear. CDR1 is MNHNS, CDR2 SASEGT, per germline. V was clipped by 1 base and J by 0 bases, with 9 bases between them. The CDR3 sequence is 15 residues long. The CDR3, as DNA: TGTGCCAGCAGTGAAGGCGTCAGGTTGAACACTGAAGCTTTCTTT. This sequence encodes CASSEGVRLNTEAFF.

This clonotype was found a few times. This sequence joins TRBV10-3 and TRBJ2-3, with D perhaps TRBD1 (6 bases). CDR3 length: 13 amino acids. Trimming stripped 7 bases from V and 1 base from J, with 9 bases between. CDR1 is ENHRY and CDR2 is SYGVKD in the germline V gene. Here the CDR3 reads CAIKGDGTDTQYF. The CDR3 DNA reads TGTGCCATCAAGGGGGACGGCACAGATACGCAGTATTTT.

This clonotype has only a few counts. The rearrangement uses TRBV28 and TRBJ2-1; TRBD2 matches 8 bases. This CDR3 is built from 17 residues. Unmatched junction bases numbered 8, after V lost 4 bases and J lost 0 bases. Germline V lookup: CDR1 MDHEN, CDR2 SYDVKM. The CDR3 is CASSSAGSGSSYNEQFF. CDR3 in DNA: TGTGCCAGCAGTTCAGCAGGGAGCGGGAGCTCCTACAATGAGCAGTTCTTC.

This clonotype showed up many times. The J gene is TRBJ2-1, the V gene TRBV29-1; 8 bases are a match to TRBD2. V dropped 4 bases and J dropped 2; count of bases not matched to a gene: 7. CDR1 is SQVTM, CDR2 ANQGSEA, per germline. The CDR3 sequence is 15 residues long. DNA for the CDR3: TGCAGCGTTGCCCGTAGCGGGATCACCTACAATGAGCAGTTCTTC. It specifies CSVARSGITYNEQFF.

The V call is TRBV7-6, the J call TRBJ1-1, with D unresolved. Germline V lookup: CDR1 SGHVS, CDR2 FNYEAQ. V was clipped by 5 bases and J by 0 bases, with 10 bases between them. The CDR3 is 14 residues long. CDR3 protein: CASSPSLMNTEAFF. CDR3 sequence (DNA): TGTGCCAGCAGCCCCTCCCTAATGAACACTGAAGCTTTCTTT.

The chain links TRBV5-6 to TRBJ2-7; 9 nucleotides agree with TRBD1. V trimming: 10 bases; J trimming: 0 bases; junction bases outside the gene matches: 17. This CDR3 spans 17 amino acids. Germline V CDR1 and CDR2: SGHDT, YYEEEE. The CDR3 DNA follows: TGTGCCTCAAGCCGTCGTGCCGGGACAGGGATCTCCTACGAGCAGTACTTC. This encodes CASSRRAGTGISYEQYF.

The V gene is TRBV12-3 or TRBV12-4, the J gene TRBJ1-1, with D maybe TRBD1 (5 bases). Deletions cut 4 bases from V and 7 bases from J, with 13 bases between. This CDR3 region has 13 residues. CDR3 DNA sequence: TGTGCCAGCAGTTCCCAAAGACAGAGTGAAGCTTTCTTT. It yields the protein CASSSQRQSEAFF.

This clonotype was seen more than once but under ten times. The chain has TRBV7-2 and TRBJ2-3, with a tentative D call TRBD2 (6 bases). Germline loops: CDR1 SGHTA, CDR2 FQGNSA. The CDR3 loop spans 16 amino acids. V lost 3 bases and J lost 1, with 14 bases in between. The CDR3 coding sequence is TGTGCCAGCAGCTTTGGAAATAGCGGTGGCACAGATACGCAGTATTTT. This translates into CASSFGNSGGTDTQYF.

A few counts support this clonotype. V gene TRBV12-5 combines with J gene TRBJ2-5; 9 bases agree with TRBD1. The CDR3 runs to 15 residues. V shed 3 bases and J 5 bases; nucleotides not matched to a gene: 7. CDR1 LGHNT and CDR2 FRNRAP come from the germline V gene. CDR3 amino acids: CASGFGTGPRETQYF. The CDR3 DNA reads as TGTGCTAGTGGTTTCGGGACAGGGCCTCGGGAGACCCAGTACTTC.

This clonotype showed up just a few times. The chain combines TRBV7-3 with TRBJ2-1; TRBD1 is a possible D gene (6 bases). The CDR3 length is 15 residues. Trimming removed 3 bases from V and 4 bases from J, with 13 bases in between. The germline CDR1 and CDR2 sequences are SGHTA and FQGTGA. CDR3 protein: CASSLGPGEYNEQFF. The CDR3 DNA is TGTGCCAGCAGCTTGGGCCCAGGGGAATACAATGAGCAGTTCTTC.